This T cell receptor (beta chain) was identified in a study of T cells in Graves' hyperthyroidism and ophthalmopathy (dated by TCRdb to between 2018 and 2021). For context, the study as a whole: Peripheral blood samples were taken at initial diagnosis, before any treatment was given. Following sampling, methimazole starting at 30 mg daily was given to hyperthyroidism patients, and high-dose intravenous methylprednisolone was given to ophthalmopathy patients. A discovery cohort of fewer than 110 patients, 43 with Graves' ophthalmopathy and approximately 55 with stable Graves' hyperthyroidism, was used to find distinguishing TCR V-J signatures. According to the paper, TCR Vbeta CDR3 sequencing was carried out on roughly 130 peripheral blood samples, which came from 40 to 45 ophthalmopathy, 75 or so hyperthyroidism and roughly 17 progressor patients. The roughly 99 discovery patients were divided at random into training and test sets in a 7:3 ratio. Thyroid tissue and blood T-cell repertoires from over 5 Graves' hyperthyroidism patients were also compared in the study. An independent validation cohort of 18 to 20 hyperthyroidism patients and roughly 16 patients who later progressed to ophthalmopathy tested prospective prediction of ophthalmopathy. The paper's findings and limits, for the study overall: Blood samples also contained most of the expanded thyroid clonotypes (frequency above 0.001), which suggests that blood repertoires may reflect thyroid immune responses. Sample size was not statistically predetermined, and investigators were not blinded to group allocation. A 13 V-J signature model separated ophthalmopathy from stable hyperthyroidism, with around 88% sensitivity and 81.08% specificity in cross-validation and 80%/75% in testing. During validation, the model predicted progression to ophthalmopathy a median of around 6 months ahead of onset, with 70.59% sensitivity and under 85% specificity.

Moderately to severely active disease, a Clinical Activity Score of at least 3, a NOSPECS grade of at least 4, and a duration under 3 months were present in ophthalmopathy patients. Any patient with an uncontrolled infection, another autoimmune disease, pregnancy or lactation was excluded. Diagnoses were established on the basis of clinical symptoms, serum thyroxine and TRAb, thyroid ultrasound, and orbital computed tomography. PBMCs were isolated from more than 9 ml of fresh peripheral blood by Ficoll-Paque density gradient centrifugation. Total RNA was extracted with Trizol reagent, and quality was checked on an Agilent 2100 Bioanalyzer. The TCR beta CDR3 regions were amplified from RNA transcripts. The TCR CDR3 was subjected to a first round of RT-PCR using the HTBI primer set and the Qiagen OneStep RT-PCR kit. Libraries were constructed in a second round of multiplex PCR, after which size selection and purification were carried out. Sequencing of the libraries was done on an Illumina HiSeq2000 using paired-end 100 bp reads. In the paper's pipeline: SOAPnuke was used to process the raw data, with reads discarded if the reads contained adapters or uncalled bases, had a mean Phred below 15, or lacked an exact constant-primer or identifier match. High-quality paired reads were merged with COPE v1.2.5, and unique nucleotide sequences were defined as clonotypes. MiTCR v1.1 was used to align clonotypes to the IMGT TRBV, TRBD and TRBJ reference segments. Only V-J combinations with frequency above 0.0001, covering 99% to 99.2% of repertoires, were analysed. A TCS score was defined as the ratio between F50 (clonal expansion) and ExV (chaos), using BLOSUM62-based TCRdist between CDR3 peptides within each V-J. Welch's t-statistics and random forest reduced 514 V-J features to about 13, which were used in a naive Bayes classifier (R e1071). Thyroid-blood repertoire similarity was quantified with the Morisita-Horn index. The raw public reads went through TCRdb reprocessing: fastp at Q25, MiXCR clone calling, in-frame beta chains kept. For every CDR3 protein sequence, its rows merge into one entry that carries the most common genes and DNA. The V and J calls were determined by TCRdb, not by the authors. Here the sample has 30,000 to 35,000 distinct CDR3 sequences; 52% occur a single time. The ten largest clones add up to roughly 25% of the sample.

This clonotype was seen a single time. The antigen it binds to is not known. Because the CDR3's place on the DNA is in doubt, the DNA is left out and the CDR3 is given as listed by TCRdb. The receptor was derived from a woman aged 35 to 49 with Graves' ophthalmopathy. Sequencing was performed on blood.

The CDR3 region: CASSSYHGTDYEQYFGPGTGELFF. The V and J genes are TRBV5-1 and TRBJ2-2; the table calls TRBD1, which could not be checked here. Reading from cysteine to phenylalanine, the CDR3 counts 24 amino acids. CDR1 and CDR2 were assigned from the germline V gene as SGHRS and YFSETQ.